This TCR beta chain was found in a study of blood T cells in healthy people across ages. A J-beta primer mix and a sample-barcoded 5' primer were used in a second PCR of roughly 7 to 12 cycles. TCRdb re-analysed the 5' RACE reads in MiXCR, keeping a single row per CDR3 protein. The sample lists approximately 1,100,000 distinct CDR3 sequences, around 45% occurring once. Study findings and constraints: Considered underestimates were the diversity estimates obtained from one million T cells. Greater diversity and more naive CD4+ cells were seen in long-lived donors than in aged donors. Expanded clonotype shifts may have been confounded, as the donors had an unknown CMV status.

Isolated per sample were at least 6 million PBMCs. About this clonotype: No antigen is known for it.

Sequenced sample: blood. The sequence derives from a woman aged 60-75 years in good health.

DNA of the CDR3: TGTGCCAGCAGCCTAGAAGGGACCAGGGACGAGCAGTACTTC. It encodes CASSLEGTRDEQYF. This sequence joins TRBV14 and TRBJ2-5; D may match TRBD1 or TRBD2 (5 bases each). Matching the DNA end better, TRBJ2-7 makes the J call doubtful. The V gene's germline CDR1 is SGHDN and CDR2 FVKESK. The CDR3 length is 14 residues.